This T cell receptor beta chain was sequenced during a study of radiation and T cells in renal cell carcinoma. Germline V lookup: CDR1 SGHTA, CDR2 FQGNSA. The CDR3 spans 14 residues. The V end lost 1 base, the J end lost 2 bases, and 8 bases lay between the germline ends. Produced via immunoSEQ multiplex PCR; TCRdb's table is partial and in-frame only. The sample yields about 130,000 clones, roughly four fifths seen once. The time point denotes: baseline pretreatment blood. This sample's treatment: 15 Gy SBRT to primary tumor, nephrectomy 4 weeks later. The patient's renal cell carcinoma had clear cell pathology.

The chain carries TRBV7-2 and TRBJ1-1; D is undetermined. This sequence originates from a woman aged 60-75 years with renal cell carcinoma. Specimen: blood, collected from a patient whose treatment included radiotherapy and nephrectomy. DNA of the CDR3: TGTGCCAGCAGCTTAGGGACGGCTAACACTGAAGCTTTCTTT. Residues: CASSLGTANTEAFF.